Listed here is a single T cell receptor (beta chain). In the source study's methods: Using reference gene primer amplification, nucleated cell counts were estimated. Sequencing was performed with immunoSEQ multiplex PCR; in TCRdb, only in-frame clones are kept and a portion is missing. That table gives V, J and clone size, and the DNA gave D and trimming. Altogether around 270,000 clones are present, around 84% being singletons, with the ten largest covering more than 1.5%. This sample was taken from a study of blood T cell repertoires in COVID-19. The overall study: Whether acute or convalescent, the COVID-19 samples came from the United States, Italy and Spain. The cDNA or gDNA used as material had been derived from T cells, B-cell-depleted T cells, or PBMCs.

V shed 2 bases, J shed 6 bases, and the junction held 6 bases outside the gene matches. The CDR3 has 15 residues. The germline V gene encodes CDR1 MDHEN and CDR2 SYDVKM. The source material was peripheral blood. The V call is TRBV28, the J call TRBJ2-3, with 9 bases fitting TRBD1. The source is a woman in her 40s who had recovered from COVID-19. As DNA, the CDR3 is TGTGCCAGCAGTTTACGACAGGGGGATGGTGATACGCAGTATTTT. This translates into CASSLRQGDGDTQYF.